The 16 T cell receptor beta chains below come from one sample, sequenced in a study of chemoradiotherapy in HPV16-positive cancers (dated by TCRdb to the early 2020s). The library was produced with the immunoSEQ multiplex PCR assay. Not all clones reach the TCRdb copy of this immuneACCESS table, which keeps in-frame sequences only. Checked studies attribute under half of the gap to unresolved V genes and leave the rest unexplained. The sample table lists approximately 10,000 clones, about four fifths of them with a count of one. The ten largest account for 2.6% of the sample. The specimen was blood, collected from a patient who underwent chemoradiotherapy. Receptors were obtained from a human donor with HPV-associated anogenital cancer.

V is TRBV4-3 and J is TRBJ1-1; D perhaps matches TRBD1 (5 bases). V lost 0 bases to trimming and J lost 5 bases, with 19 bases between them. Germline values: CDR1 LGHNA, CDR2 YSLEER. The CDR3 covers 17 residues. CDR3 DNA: TGCGCCAGCAGCCAAGATCGGGGGGAGTTCCAATCAACTGAAGCTTTCTTT. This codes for CASSQDRGEFQSTEAFF.

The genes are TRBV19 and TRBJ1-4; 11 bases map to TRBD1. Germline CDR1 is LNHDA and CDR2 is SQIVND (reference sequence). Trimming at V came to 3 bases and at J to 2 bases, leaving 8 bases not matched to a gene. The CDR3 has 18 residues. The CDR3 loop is CASSIGTGGLDTNEKLFF. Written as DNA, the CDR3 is TGTGCCAGTAGTATCGGGACAGGGGGTTTGGACACTAATGAAAAACTGTTTTTT.

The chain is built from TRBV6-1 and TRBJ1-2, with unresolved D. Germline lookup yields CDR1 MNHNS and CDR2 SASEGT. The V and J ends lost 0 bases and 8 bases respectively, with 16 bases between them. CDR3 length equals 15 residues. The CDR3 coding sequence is TGTGCCAGCAGTGAAGCGTTCGCGGGTTCTGAGGGCTACACCTTC. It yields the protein CASSEAFAGSEGYTF.

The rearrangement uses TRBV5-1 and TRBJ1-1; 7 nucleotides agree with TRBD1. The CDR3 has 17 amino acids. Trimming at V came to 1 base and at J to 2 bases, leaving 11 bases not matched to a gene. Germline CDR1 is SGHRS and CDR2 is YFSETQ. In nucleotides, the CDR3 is TGCGCCAGCAGCTTGAAGTTTCAGGGGGGGGGAAACACTGAAGCTTTCTTT. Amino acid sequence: CASSLKFQGGGNTEAFF.

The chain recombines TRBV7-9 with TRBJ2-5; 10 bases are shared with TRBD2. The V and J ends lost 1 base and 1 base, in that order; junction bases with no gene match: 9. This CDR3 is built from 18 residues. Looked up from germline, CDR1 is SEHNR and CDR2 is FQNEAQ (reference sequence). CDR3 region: CASSLDSGGAYTQETQYF. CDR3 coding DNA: TGTGCCAGCAGCTTAGACAGCGGGGGGGCCTACACCCAAGAGACCCAGTACTTC.

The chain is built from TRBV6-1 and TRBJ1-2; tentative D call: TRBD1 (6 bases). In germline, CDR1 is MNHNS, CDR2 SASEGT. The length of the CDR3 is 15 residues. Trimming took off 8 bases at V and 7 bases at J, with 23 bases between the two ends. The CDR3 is CASGGTGTHMRGYTF. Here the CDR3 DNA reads TGTGCCAGCGGTGGTACCGGGACACATATGCGTGGCTACACCTTC.

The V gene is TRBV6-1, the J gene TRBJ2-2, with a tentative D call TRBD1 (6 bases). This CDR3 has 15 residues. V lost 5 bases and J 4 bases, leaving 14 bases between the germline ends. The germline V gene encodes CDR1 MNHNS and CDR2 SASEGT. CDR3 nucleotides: TGTGCCAGCAGTTCCGGGACATCACCCACCGGGGAGCTGTTTTTT. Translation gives CASSSGTSPTGELFF.

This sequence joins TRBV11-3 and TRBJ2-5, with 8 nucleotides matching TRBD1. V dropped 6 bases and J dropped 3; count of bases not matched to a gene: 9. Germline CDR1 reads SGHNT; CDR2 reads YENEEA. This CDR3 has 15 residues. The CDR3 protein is CASSKAGTGEETQYF. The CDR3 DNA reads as TGTGCCAGCAGTAAAGCCGGGACAGGTGAAGAGACCCAGTACTTC.

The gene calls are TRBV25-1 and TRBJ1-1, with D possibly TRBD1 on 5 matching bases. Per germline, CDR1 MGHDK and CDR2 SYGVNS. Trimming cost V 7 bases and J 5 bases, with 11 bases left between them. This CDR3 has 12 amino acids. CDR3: CASTRGWTEAFF. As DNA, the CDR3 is TGTGCCAGCACTCGGGGGTGGACTGAAGCTTTCTTT.

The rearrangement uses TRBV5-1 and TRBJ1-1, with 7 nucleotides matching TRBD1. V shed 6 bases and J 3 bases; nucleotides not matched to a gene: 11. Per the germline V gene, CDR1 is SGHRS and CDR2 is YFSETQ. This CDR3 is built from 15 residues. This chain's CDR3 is CASTPADRVYTEAFF. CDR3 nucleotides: TGCGCCAGCACCCCAGCCGACAGGGTTTACACTGAAGCTTTCTTT.

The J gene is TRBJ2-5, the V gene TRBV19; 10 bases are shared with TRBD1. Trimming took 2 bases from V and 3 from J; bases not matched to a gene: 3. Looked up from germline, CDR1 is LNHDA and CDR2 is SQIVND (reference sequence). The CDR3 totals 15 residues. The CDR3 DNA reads TGTGCCAGTAGTATACCCGGGACAGGGGAAGAGACCCAGTACTTC. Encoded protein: CASSIPGTGEETQYF.

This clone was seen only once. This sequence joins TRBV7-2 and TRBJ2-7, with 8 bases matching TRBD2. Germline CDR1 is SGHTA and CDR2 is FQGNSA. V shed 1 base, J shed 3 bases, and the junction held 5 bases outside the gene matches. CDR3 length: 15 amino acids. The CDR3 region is CASSLVAGTSYEQYF. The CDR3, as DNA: TGTGCCAGCAGCTTAGTGGCGGGGACTAGCTACGAGCAGTACTTC.

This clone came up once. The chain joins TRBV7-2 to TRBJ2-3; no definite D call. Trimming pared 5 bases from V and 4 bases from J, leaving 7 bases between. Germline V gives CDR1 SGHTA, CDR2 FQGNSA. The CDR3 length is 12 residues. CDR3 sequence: CASSTVADTQYF. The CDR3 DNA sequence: TGTGCCAGCAGCACTGTCGCAGATACGCAGTATTTT.

In DNA form, the CDR3 reads TGTGCCAGCAGCGCACTAGCCATGGGTGGTGAGACCCAGTACTTC. Residues: CASSALAMGGETQYF. The chain recombines TRBV4-2 with TRBJ2-5; a weak D match, TRBD2 (6 bases). Per the germline V gene, CDR1 is LGHNA and CDR2 is YNFKEQ. Deletions cut 5 bases from V and 5 bases from J, with 18 bases between. The CDR3 runs 15 residues.

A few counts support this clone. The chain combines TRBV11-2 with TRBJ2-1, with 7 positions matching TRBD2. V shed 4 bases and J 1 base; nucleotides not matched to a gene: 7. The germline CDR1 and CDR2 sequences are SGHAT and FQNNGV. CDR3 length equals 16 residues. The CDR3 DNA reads TGTGCCAGCAGCTCGCTTTCGGGGGGTTCCTACAATGAGCAGTTCTTC. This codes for CASSSLSGGSYNEQFF. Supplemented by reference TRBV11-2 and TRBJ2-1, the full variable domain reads EAGVAQSPRYKIIEKRQSVAFWCNPISGHATLYWYQQILGQGPKLLIQFQNNGVVDDSQLPKDRFSAERLKGVDSTLKIQPAKLEDSAVYLCASSSLSGGSYNEQFFGPGTRLTVL.

This CDR3 is CASSRTGYRQPQHF. The CDR3 nucleotides are TGTGCCAGCAGTCGGACAGGGTATCGGCAGCCCCAGCATTTT. The J gene is TRBJ1-5, the V gene TRBV28; TRBD1 matches at 8 bases. This CDR3 contains 14 residues. V shed 5 bases and J 7 bases; nucleotides not matched to a gene: 7. Germline loops: CDR1 MDHEN, CDR2 SYDVKM.